The 21 T cell receptor beta chains below come from one sample, sequenced in a study of breast tumors, draining lymph nodes, adjacent tissues. Samples came from axillary lymph nodes draining the breast cancer. TCRdb processed the multiplex PCR reads anew with MiXCR; each CDR3 protein has one entry. The data hold roughly 110,000 distinct CDR3 sequences, with 30% observed a single time. The sample taken for sequencing was axillary lymph node tissue. The receptors originated from a female donor with breast cancer. Some clones in this sample may be carry-over from other donors' samples.

This clonotype was detected only a few times. Being one base from a much bigger clone, this may be a read error. Since no conserved phenylalanine or tryptophan closes the CDR3, a read error is the likely cause. The rearrangement uses TRBV7-3 and TRBJ2-5; the D is unclear. V lost 0 bases, J lost 4 bases, and 9 bases lay in between. CDR1 is SGHTA, CDR2 FQGTGA, per germline. CDR3 length: 14 amino acids. CDR3 in amino acids: CASSLTSSSETQYL. The CDR3 DNA reads TGTGCCAGCAGCTTAACCAGTAGCTCAGAGACCCAGTACCTC.

In this sample, this clonotype turned up many times. This sequence joins TRBV28 and TRBJ1-2; D uncertain. CDR3 size: 9 residues. V lost 8 bases to trimming and J lost 5 bases, with 3 bases between them. Germline-derived CDR1 and CDR2 are MDHEN and SYDVKM. The CDR3 spells CASLYGYTF. CDR3 nucleotides: TGTGCCAGCCTGTATGGCTACACCTTC.

This clonotype was counted a few times. This chain connects TRBV5-1 to TRBJ1-1; the D is unclear. Germline V gene lookup returns CDR1 SGHRS and CDR2 YFSETQ. Trimming removed 3 bases at V and 1 base at J, with 13 bases between. The CDR3 is 15 residues long. The CDR3 sequence is CASSSRTNSNTEAFF. CDR3 in DNA: TGCGCCAGCAGCTCACGAACTAATTCGAACACTGAAGCTTTCTTT.

V is TRBV7-9 and J is TRBJ2-7, with 7 bases lining up with TRBD1. The V segment lost 1 base and the J segment 6 bases; nucleotides outside the gene matches: 9. The CDR3 is made up of 15 amino acids. Per germline, CDR1 SEHNR and CDR2 FQNEAQ (reference sequence). The CDR3 bases are TGTGCCAGCAGCTTAGTTCGACAGGGAACCTCCGAGCAGTACTTC. This sequence encodes CASSLVRQGTSEQYF.

This clonotype was observed at least ten times. V is TRBV5-5 and J is TRBJ2-7; D unresolved. Per germline, CDR1 SGHKS and CDR2 YYEKEE (reference sequence). This CDR3 is built from 13 residues. Trimming took 4 bases from V and 0 from J, leaving 8 bases between them. CDR3 DNA: TGTGCCAGCAGCCTTCCAAGCTCCTACGAGCAGTACTTC. It translates to CASSLPSSYEQYF.

Concerning this clonotype itself: This is likely a read error, given that the CDR3 carries no conserved phenylalanine or tryptophan at its end. J is TRBJ2-3 and V is TRBV5-1, with 15 bases fitting TRBD2. Germline trimming cut 4 bases from V and 12 bases from J; bases unmatched to any gene: 15. This CDR3 is 17 amino acids long. Germline CDR1 is SGHRS and CDR2 is YFSETQ. CDR3 in DNA: TGCGCCAGCAGCAAGGGACTAGCGGGGGGCTTGTTAGAGACCCAGTATTCT. Encoded protein: CASSKGLAGGLLETQYS.

This clonotype appeared many times. V gene TRBV6-2 or TRBV6-3 combines with J gene TRBJ2-7, with a possible D match to TRBD2 (5 bases). Germline V lookup: CDR1 MNHEY, CDR2 SVGEGT. The CDR3 is 17 amino acids. V gave up 6 bases and J gave up 4 bases, with 25 bases separating them. The CDR3 nucleotides are TGTGCCAGCAGCCTCGTCCTTCGTGTGGTGGGAGAGTACGAGCAGTACTTC. This gives the protein CASSLVLRVVGEYEQYF.

The chain employs TRBV3-1 and TRBJ1-2; possibly TRBD1 for D (6 bases). From germline, CDR1 is LGHDT and CDR2 YNNKEL (reference sequence). The CDR3 length is 15 residues. The V end was cut by 4 bases, the J end by 2 bases, with 14 bases between. The CDR3 bases are TGTGCCAGCAGCCCCGAAGGGGGTACGAACTATGGCTACACCTTC. Its translation is CASSPEGGTNYGYTF.

This clonotype was recorded at least ten times. V and J are TRBV11-2 and TRBJ2-7; D is perhaps TRBD1 (6 bases). Germline-derived CDR1 and CDR2 are SGHAT and FQNNGV. The V end lost 2 bases, the J end lost 3 bases, and 8 bases lay between the germline ends. CDR3 size: 13 residues. In nucleotides, the CDR3 is TGTGCCAGCAGCTTAACAGGGTTCTACGAGCAGTACTTC. Its translation: CASSLTGFYEQYF.

This clonotype showed up many times. The gene calls are TRBV5-1 and TRBJ1-5, with D unclear. V shed 0 bases and J shed 0 bases, with 1 base lying between them. CDR1 is SGHRS and CDR2 is YFSETQ in the germline V gene. The CDR3 is made up of 13 amino acids. The CDR3 region is CASSLDSNQPQHF. CDR3 bases: TGCGCCAGCAGCTTGGATAGCAATCAGCCCCAGCATTTT.

In this sample, this clonotype turned up many times. This sequence joins TRBV7-9 and TRBJ2-2; 8 bases fit TRBD1. CDR1 and CDR2 (germline): SEHNR, FQNEAQ (reference sequence). J gave up 4 bases and V 2 bases, and 3 bases lay outside the gene matches. This CDR3 spans 15 amino acids. CDR3 DNA sequence: TGTGCCAGCAGCTTAAACAGGGGGTCCACCGGGGAGCTGTTTTTT. It translates to CASSLNRGSTGELFF.

Ten or more counts support this clonotype. The J gene is TRBJ2-6, the V gene TRBV12-3 or TRBV12-4; 7 nucleotides agree with TRBD1. The length of the CDR3 is 16 residues. V gave up 3 bases and J gave up 2 bases; unmatched junction bases: 4. The CDR3 here is CASSFLGGTGANVLTF. DNA for the CDR3: TGTGCCAGCAGTTTTTTAGGGGGCACTGGGGCCAACGTCCTGACTTTC.

The V call is TRBV20-1, the J call TRBJ1-6; 8 nucleotides align to TRBD1. The junction had 6 bases not matched to a gene; V was cut back by 4 bases and J by 7 bases. From germline, CDR1 is DFQATT and CDR2 SNEGSKA (reference sequence). CDR3 length: 14 amino acids. In DNA form, the CDR3 reads TGCAGTGCTACAGGGGGCCTGAGAAATTCACCCCTCCACTTT. Its protein product is CSATGGLRNSPLHF.

This clonotype was recorded at least ten times. The chain employs TRBV20-1 and TRBJ2-5; 8 positions match TRBD2. Germline lookup yields CDR1 DFQATT and CDR2 SNEGSKA (reference sequence). The V segment lost 8 bases and the J segment 4 bases; nucleotides outside the gene matches: 9. There are 13 residues in the CDR3. CDR3 bases: TGCAGTTTTGCGGGGGGCCGGGGAGAGACCCAGTACTTC. Residues: CSFAGGRGETQYF.

This clonotype has a count of ten or more. In nucleotides, the CDR3 is TGCGCCAGCAGCCAAAACCCCAGGGGGAGTGGAGAAAAACTGTTTTTT. Its protein product is CASSQNPRGSGEKLFF. The V call is TRBV4-3, the J call TRBJ1-4; TRBD1 aligns across 7 bases. The CDR3 spans 16 residues. CDR1 LGHNA and CDR2 YSLEER come from the germline V gene. Unmatched junction bases numbered 11, after V lost 2 bases and J lost 8 bases.

This clonotype has ten or more counts. The V and J genes are TRBV20-1 and TRBJ2-7; 8 positions match TRBD2. V lost 0 bases, J lost 6 bases, and 7 bases stayed unmatched. The CDR3 sequence is 14 residues long. Germline V CDR1 and CDR2: DFQATT, SNEGSKA (reference sequence). This CDR3 is CSARDWASGREQYF. CDR3 bases: TGCAGTGCTAGAGATTGGGCTAGCGGGCGCGAGCAGTACTTC.

This clonotype has at least ten counts. The CDR3: CASSATGGSGNTIYF. The DNA of the CDR3 is TGTGCCAGCAGTGCGACAGGGGGATCAGGAAACACCATATATTTT. The chain couples TRBV6-6 to TRBJ1-3; 9 nucleotides line up with TRBD1. Per germline, CDR1 MNHNY and CDR2 SVGAGI (reference sequence). This CDR3 region has 15 residues. V lost 5 bases and J lost 4; bases outside the gene matches: 6.

As regards this clonotype: This may be a read error: a much more frequent sequence differs by one nucleotide. The chain recombines TRBV14 with TRBJ2-3; TRBD2 might be the D (6 bases). V was shortened by 4 bases and J by 2 bases, with 13 bases between the two germline ends. There are 15 residues in the CDR3. CDR1 is SGHDN, CDR2 FVKESK, per germline. Written as DNA, the CDR3 is TGTGCCAGCAGCCGTTCGGGGGAGGTCACAGATACGCAGTATTTT. Encoded protein: CASSRSGEVTDTQYF.

This clonotype was seen repeatedly, ten times or more. J is TRBJ2-7 and V is TRBV13; possible D gene TRBD1, 5 bases. The CDR3 runs to 14 residues. Trimming shortened V by 2 bases and J by 1 base, and 9 bases separated the two germline ends. Looked up from germline, CDR1 is PRHDT and CDR2 is FYEKMQ (reference sequence). CDR3 bases: TGTGCCAGCAGCTTAACAGGCAAATCCTACGAGCAGTACTTC. Translated, it gives CASSLTGKSYEQYF.

This clonotype has more than one count but fewer than ten. The rearrangement joins TRBV13 to TRBJ1-1; 10 positions match TRBD1. This CDR3 has 18 residues. V shed 3 bases and J 2 bases; nucleotides not matched to a gene: 12. Germline V gene lookup returns CDR1 PRHDT and CDR2 FYEKMQ (reference sequence). CDR3 DNA sequence: TGTGCCAGCAGCTTCAAACCGGGACAGGGGAAAAAAAACACTGAAGCTTTCTTT. Its translation is CASSFKPGQGKKNTEAFF.

This clonotype was recorded many times. This rearrangement joins TRBV10-3 to TRBJ1-6; a possible D gene is TRBD1 (5 bases). Per germline, CDR1 ENHRY and CDR2 SYGVKD. The CDR3 runs to 13 residues. The V end lost 7 bases, the J end lost 7 bases, and 11 bases lay between the germline ends. The CDR3 bases are TGTGCCATCACCGACAGACTCAATTCACCCCTCCACTTT. Translating gives CAITDRLNSPLHF.